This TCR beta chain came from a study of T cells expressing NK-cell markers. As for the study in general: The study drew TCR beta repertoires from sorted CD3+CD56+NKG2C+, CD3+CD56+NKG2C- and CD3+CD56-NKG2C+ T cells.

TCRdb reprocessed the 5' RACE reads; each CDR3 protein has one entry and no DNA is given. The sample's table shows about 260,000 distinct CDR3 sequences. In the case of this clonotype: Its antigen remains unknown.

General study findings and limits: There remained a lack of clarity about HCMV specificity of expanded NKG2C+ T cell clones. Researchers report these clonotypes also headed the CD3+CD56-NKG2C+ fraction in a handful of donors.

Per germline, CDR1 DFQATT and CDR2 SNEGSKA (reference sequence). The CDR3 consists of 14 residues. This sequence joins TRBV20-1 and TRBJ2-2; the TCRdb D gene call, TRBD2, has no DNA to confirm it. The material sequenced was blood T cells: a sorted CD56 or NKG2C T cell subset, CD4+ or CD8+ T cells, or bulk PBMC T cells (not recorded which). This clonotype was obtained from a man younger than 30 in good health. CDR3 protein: CSAPRREGPGELFF.